The entry below gives a single TCR beta chain sequence along with its context. Its antigen is currently unknown. Other DNA sequences in the sample encode the same CDR3. The entry originates in a study of shared clonotypes between healthy human individuals. The study's findings and limits: Clonotypes that were shared across a handful of donors made up around 5% of naive CD4 clonotypes. Non-shared clonotypes had lower generation probabilities than those shared by all four donors.

Using immunoSEQ multiplex PCR, the repertoire was profiled, and TCRdb retains in-frame clones only, with some absent. This sample has some 1 million clones, with 65% to 80% found just once. This CDR3 contains 15 residues. The ends lost 0 bases at V and 4 bases at J; junction bases unmatched: 3. Germline CDR1 reads SGHRS; CDR2 reads YFSETQ. The chain joins TRBV5-1 to TRBJ2-2; 7 bases match TRBD2. The sequence was collected from a man aged 18 to 35 in good health. Sequencing input: memory CD4+ T cells sorted from blood. Subset: CD45RA-negative fraction. CDR3 bases: TGCGCCAGCAGCTTGGTACCGGGGGGCACCGGGGAGCTGTTTTTT. Amino acid sequence: CASSLVPGGTGELFF.